Listed below are T cell receptor beta chains from one sample, sequenced in a study of blood T cell repertoires in COVID-19. Profiled with immunoSEQ multiplex PCR; TCRdb holds only in-frame clones, not every one. The repertoire has 60,000 to 80,000 clones, 88% of them found once; the top ten carry approximately 4.7%. The sequencing input was peripheral blood. Source of these receptors: a human donor in a cohort sampled during active COVID-19. The CDR3 runs from the conserved cysteine through the conserved F or W. Fields, in order: J gene, V gene, CDR3 protein.

TRBJ2-3	TRBV10-2	CASRQRESDTQYF
TRBJ2-6	TRBV5-4	CASSLGLAGASSGANVLTF
TRBJ1-5	TRBV6-1	CASSVILSSSNQPQHF
TRBJ2-1	TRBV5-4	CASSFGTGVLNEQFF
TRBJ1-2	TRBV30	CAWSRPGQALGYGYTF
TRBJ2-5	TRBV9	CASSEPTGLPGGETQYF
TRBJ2-3	TRBV4-2	CASSQVGGSTDTQYF
TRBJ2-5	TRBV7-7	CASSLVGTGGETQYF
TRBJ1-5	TRBV19	CASSRGTGTTQHF
TRBJ2-1	TRBV7-9	CASSGRTSGAYNEQFF
TRBJ2-7	TRBV2	CASTGTGGIYEQYF
TRBJ1-5	TRBV28	CASSSPGTGSNQPQHF
TRBJ2-3	TRBV5-4	CASSPDGGTDTQYF
TRBJ2-1	TRBV18	CASSPGRGRRNEQFF
TRBJ2-3	TRBV18	CASSEGQGSAGRTDTQYF
TRBJ2-2	TRBV5-1	CASSPSSPQGFGPPGELFF
TRBJ1-2	TRBV6-1	CASSEGGGQLYGYTF
TRBJ2-5	TRBV3-1/TRBV3-2	CASSQGTVPYQETQYF
TRBJ2-7	TRBV28	CASSRRQGSYEQYF
TRBJ2-7	TRBV20-1	CSAITVNEQYF
TRBJ2-7	TRBV5-5	CASSRTGNEQYF
TRBJ1-2	TRBV7-2	CASSLATPGARYGYTF
TRBJ2-5	TRBV7-8	CASSPPGLAETKTQYF
TRBJ2-2	TRBV7-2	CASTLSGTTNTGELFF
TRBJ2-5	TRBV7-9	CASSVTGLGETQYF
TRBJ1-3	TRBV3-1/TRBV3-2	CASSLDRYSGNTIYF
TRBJ1-6	TRBV4-2	CASSQATESPLHF
TRBJ2-2	TRBV18	CASSPLSRNTGELFF
TRBJ2-2	TRBV29-1	CSVASTGWTGELFF
TRBJ1-2	TRBV29-1	CSVEDDRGLGYGYTF
TRBJ2-2	TRBV7-6	CASSLRLTGTSTGELFF
TRBJ1-1	TRBV7-9	CASSPGAANTEAFF